A selection of T cell receptor beta chains follows, all from one sample in a study of blood T cell repertoires in COVID-19. Here immunoSEQ multiplex PCR was the method, and the copy in TCRdb shows in-frame clones only, minus some. The sample carries about 98,000 clones, 60% to 80% recorded once. Sequences were obtained from peripheral blood. All receptors come from a man aged 55 to 69 with active or convalescent COVID-19. The CDR3 runs from the conserved cysteine through the conserved F or W. The D gene is left open where the match is weak. Clone size is shown for a subset of rows, as once, few, many or a class of expanded clone.

j_call,v_call,d_call,clone_size,cdr3_aa,cdr3_nt
TRBJ2-7,TRBV27,TRBD2,.,CASRLFGTTVRGRAESEQYF,TGTGCCAGCAGACTGTTCGGGACAACGGTACGCGGGAGGGCAGAGTCCGAGCAGTACTTC
TRBJ1-5,TRBV20-1,TRBD1,.,CSASRGQVNNQPQHF,TGCAGTGCTAGTCGGGGACAGGTGAACAATCAGCCCCAGCATTTT
TRBJ2-1,TRBV9,.,.,CASSEGLNAFLSYNEQFF,TGTGCCAGCAGCGAGGGACTTAACGCCTTCCTGTCCTACAATGAGCAGTTCTTC
TRBJ1-3,TRBV5-6,.,.,CASSPQGTRNTIYF,TGTGCCAGCAGCCCGCAGGGCACGCGAAACACCATATATTTT
TRBJ1-4,TRBV2,.,.,CASSEGATATNEKLFF,TGTGCCAGCAGTGAGGGCGCGACGGCAACTAATGAAAAACTGTTTTTT
TRBJ1-2,TRBV4-1,TRBD1,.,CASSQATGTLYGYTF,TGCGCCAGCAGCCAAGCGACAGGGACCCTCTATGGCTACACCTTC
TRBJ1-4,TRBV27,TRBD1,.,CASSLRGPRSTNEKLFF,TGTGCCAGCAGTTTGAGGGGGCCCCGCTCAACTAATGAAAAACTGTTTTTT
TRBJ2-2,TRBV30,TRBD2,once,CAWTLIAGGPGELFF,TGTGCCTGGACTTTAATCGCGGGAGGGCCCGGGGAGCTGTTTTTT
TRBJ2-2,TRBV11-2,TRBD2,.,CASRGTSGSSHTGELFF,TGTGCCAGCCGGGGAACTAGCGGGAGTTCCCACACCGGGGAGCTGTTTTTT
TRBJ1-2,TRBV4-1,.,.,CASSQQGNYGYTF,TGCGCCAGCAGCCAACAGGGTAACTATGGCTACACCTTC
TRBJ1-3,TRBV6-5,.,once,CASSYEASGNTIYF,TGTGCCAGCAGTTACGAGGCCTCTGGAAACACCATATATTTT
TRBJ1-3,TRBV10-3,.,.,CATGGAGNTIYF,TGTGCCACGGGGGGCGCTGGAAACACCATATATTTT
TRBJ2-3,TRBV5-1,.,.,CASSSRTSTDTQYF,TGCGCCAGCAGCTCGAGGACTAGCACAGATACGCAGTATTTT
TRBJ2-5,TRBV7-9,TRBD2,.,CASSSRTRETQYF,TGTGCCAGCAGCTCCCGGACTAGGGAGACCCAGTACTTC
TRBJ1-1,TRBV7-2,.,.,CASSLELGANTEAFF,TGTGCCAGCAGCTTAGAACTGGGGGCGAACACTGAAGCTTTCTTT
TRBJ2-1,TRBV11-3,.,.,CASSPGGSARGNEQFF,TGTGCCAGCAGCCCCGGTGGTAGCGCTCGTGGGAATGAGCAGTTCTTC
TRBJ2-2,TRBV5-6,.,.,CASSFGGTNTGELFF,TGTGCCAGCAGCTTCGGCGGAACGAACACCGGGGAGCTGTTTTTT
TRBJ2-2,TRBV4-1,.,few,CASSRDGGTANTGELFF,TGCGCCAGCAGCCGGGACGGAGGGACAGCGAACACCGGGGAGCTGTTTTTT
TRBJ2-2,TRBV18,TRBD2,once,CASSPGSGRPGELFF,TGTGCCAGCTCACCTGGAAGCGGGAGGCCCGGGGAGCTGTTTTTT
TRBJ2-2,TRBV27,.,.,CASSNGLGTGELFF,TGTGCCAGCAGTAACGGACTTGGCACCGGGGAGCTGTTTTTT
TRBJ2-1,TRBV10-1,TRBD2,.,CASAPGLAGDGPYNEQFF,TGCGCCAGCGCTCCGGGACTAGCGGGAGATGGGCCCTACAATGAGCAGTTCTTC
TRBJ1-1,TRBV2,TRBD1,.,CASSVQGGNTEAFF,TGTGCCAGCAGTGTTCAGGGGGGGAACACTGAAGCTTTCTTT
TRBJ2-1,TRBV27,.,.,CASSRSHSRNEQFF,TGTGCCAGCAGCCGCAGTCATAGCCGGAATGAGCAGTTCTTC
TRBJ2-2,TRBV29-1,.,.,CSVEPRQNGGAGELFF,TGCAGCGTTGAACCACGACAGAACGGGGGAGCCGGGGAGCTGTTTTTT
TRBJ1-2,TRBV5-1,TRBD1,.,CASSWTGTGMYGYTF,TGCGCCAGCAGCTGGACCGGGACAGGGATGTATGGCTACACCTTC
TRBJ2-3,TRBV27,TRBD1,.,CASSYEQGAYLDTQYF,TGTGCCAGCAGTTACGAGCAGGGGGCTTATTTGGATACGCAGTATTTT
TRBJ1-2,TRBV7-8,TRBD1,.,CASSTRTGRYGYTF,TGTGCCAGCAGCACACGGACAGGGCGCTATGGCTACACCTTC
TRBJ2-2,TRBV20-1,.,few,CSTQGGGELFF,TGCAGTACACAGGGTGGCGGGGAGCTGTTTTTT
TRBJ2-7,TRBV19,.,.,CASSIVGSSYEQYF,TGTGCCAGTAGTATAGTGGGCAGTTCCTACGAGCAGTACTTC
TRBJ2-5,TRBV11-2,TRBD2,.,CASSFVAGGKETQYF,TGTGCCAGCAGCTTTGTAGCGGGAGGGAAAGAGACCCAGTACTTC
TRBJ1-1,TRBV28,TRBD1,once,CASSPISGTGRPEAFF,TGTGCCAGCAGTCCCATCTCCGGGACAGGGCGGCCTGAAGCTTTCTTT
TRBJ2-1,TRBV9,TRBD2,.,CASSATPGGAGGRNEQFF,TGTGCCAGCAGCGCTACTCCCGGGGGGGCGGGAGGACGGAATGAGCAGTTCTTC
TRBJ2-1,TRBV5-1,TRBD2,.,CASSFWREKYNEQFF,TGCGCCAGCAGCTTTTGGCGGGAGAAGTACAATGAGCAGTTCTTC
TRBJ2-7,TRBV7-9,.,.,CASSLISQTGAEQYF,TGTGCCAGCAGCTTAATCTCTCAGACTGGGGCCGAGCAGTACTTC
TRBJ1-1,TRBV7-9,.,.,CASSPTVNTEAFF,TGTGCCAGCAGCCCGACAGTCAACACTGAAGCTTTCTTT
TRBJ1-1,TRBV20-1,.,.,CSASWGRTEAFF,TGCAGTGCTAGTTGGGGGCGAACTGAAGCTTTCTTT
TRBJ2-3,TRBV9,.,.,CASSVGGQVDTQYF,TGTGCCAGCTCCGTAGGGGGACAAGTAGATACGCAGTATTTT
TRBJ2-7,TRBV3-1/TRBV3-2,TRBD1,.,CASSRKTGGVQYF,TGTGCCAGCAGCCGAAAGACAGGGGGTGTGCAGTACTTC
TRBJ1-4,TRBV7-9,TRBD1,.,CASSSGQAFPAGNEKLFF,TGTGCCAGCAGCTCGGGACAGGCCTTTCCCGCCGGCAATGAAAAACTGTTTTTT
TRBJ1-4,TRBV3-1/TRBV3-2,.,once,CASSQRRNEKLFF,TGTGCCAGCAGCCAACGGAGAAATGAAAAACTGTTTTTT
TRBJ1-4,TRBV28,TRBD1,.,CATGGLTNEKLFF,TGTGCCACAGGGGGGCTAACTAATGAAAAACTGTTTTTT
TRBJ1-2,TRBV9,TRBD1,few,CASSVDPGTGVFYGYTF,TGTGCCAGCAGCGTAGATCCCGGGACAGGGGTGTTCTATGGCTACACCTTC
TRBJ2-1,TRBV5-1,.,.,CASSLDQGNEQFF,TGCGCCAGCAGCTTGGACCAGGGCAATGAGCAGTTCTTC
TRBJ1-5,TRBV7-6,TRBD1,few,CASSFPQGGNQPQHF,TGTGCCAGCAGCTTTCCTCAGGGGGGTAATCAGCCCCAGCATTTT
TRBJ2-5,TRBV25-1,TRBD2,.,CASSPRKTSGMETQYF,TGTGCCAGCAGTCCCCGTAAGACTAGCGGGATGGAGACCCAGTACTTC
TRBJ1-1,TRBV2,.,.,CASDTGLLNTEAFF,TGTGCCAGCGACACGGGACTGTTGAACACTGAAGCTTTCTTT